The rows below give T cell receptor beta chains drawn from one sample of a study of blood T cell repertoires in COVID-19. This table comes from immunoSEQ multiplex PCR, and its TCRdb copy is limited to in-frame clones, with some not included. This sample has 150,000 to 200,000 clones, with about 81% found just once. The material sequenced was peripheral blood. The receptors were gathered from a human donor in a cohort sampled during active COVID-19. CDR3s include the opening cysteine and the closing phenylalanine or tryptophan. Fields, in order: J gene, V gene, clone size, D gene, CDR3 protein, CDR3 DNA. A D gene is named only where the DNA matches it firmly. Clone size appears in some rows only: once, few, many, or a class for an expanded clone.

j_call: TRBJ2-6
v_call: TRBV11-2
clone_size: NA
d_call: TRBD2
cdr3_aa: CASSSFSGGAKGANVLTF
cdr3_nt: TGTGCCAGCAGCTCCTTCAGCGGGGGGGCGAAAGGGGCCAACGTCCTGACTTTC

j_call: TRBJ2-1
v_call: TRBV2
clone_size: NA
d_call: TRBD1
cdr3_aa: CASSPGTGYNEQFF
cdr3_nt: TGTGCCAGCAGTCCCGGGACAGGGTACAATGAGCAGTTCTTC

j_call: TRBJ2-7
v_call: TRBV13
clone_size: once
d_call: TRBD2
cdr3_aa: CASSLSSGGVSSYEQYF
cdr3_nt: TGTGCCAGCAGCTTAAGTAGCGGGGGGGTTTCCTCCTACGAGCAGTACTTC

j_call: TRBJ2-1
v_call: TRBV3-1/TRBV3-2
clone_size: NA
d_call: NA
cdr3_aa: CASSQSDEQFF
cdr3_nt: TGTGCCAGCAGCCAGAGTGATGAGCAGTTCTTC

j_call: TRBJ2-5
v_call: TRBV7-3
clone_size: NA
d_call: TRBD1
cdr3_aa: CASSPQGPQETQYF
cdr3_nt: TGTGCCAGCAGCCCACAGGGGCCCCAAGAGACCCAGTACTTC

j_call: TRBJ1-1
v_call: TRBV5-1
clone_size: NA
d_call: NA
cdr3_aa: CASSLEWAGGTEAFF
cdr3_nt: TGCGCCAGCAGCTTGGAGTGGGCCGGGGGCACTGAAGCTTTCTTT

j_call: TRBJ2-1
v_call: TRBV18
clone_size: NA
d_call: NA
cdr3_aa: CASSPGGGEQFF
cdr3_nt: TGTGCCAGCTCACCCGGGGGTGGGGAGCAGTTCTTC

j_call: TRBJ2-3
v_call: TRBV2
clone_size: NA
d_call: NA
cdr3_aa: CASGTLPDTQYF
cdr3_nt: TGTGCCAGCGGGACTCTCCCAGATACGCAGTATTTT

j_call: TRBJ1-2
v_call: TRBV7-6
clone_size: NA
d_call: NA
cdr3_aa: CASSLEAGNRGYTF
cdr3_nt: TGTGCCAGCAGCCTAGAGGCGGGAAATCGGGGCTACACCTTC

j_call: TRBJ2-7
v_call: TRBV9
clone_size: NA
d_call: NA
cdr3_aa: CASSVGWGGYEQYF
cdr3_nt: TGTGCCAGCAGCGTAGGGTGGGGAGGCTACGAGCAGTACTTC

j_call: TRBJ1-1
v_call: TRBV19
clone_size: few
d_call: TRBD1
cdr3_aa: CASSLRDRARWTEAFF
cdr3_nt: TGTGCCAGTAGTTTACGGGACAGGGCGAGGTGGACTGAAGCTTTCTTT